What follows describes a single T cell receptor (beta chain). The specificity of this receptor is unknown. Nothing much larger sits one base from this clone, and base qualities are not available. This specimen belongs to a study of technical replicates of blood from several donors (dated 2017 in TCRdb). In the germline V gene, CDR1 corresponds to LGHNA and CDR2 to YNFKEQ. The CDR3 covers 16 residues, taking in both the cysteine and the phenylalanine. The read is trimmed to its CDR3 DNA, 48 bases read in frame from base 1. V loses 0 bases of germline sequence and J loses 3 bases, and the interval between the two ends is 14 bases. The method behind the library was the immunoSEQ multiplex PCR assay. TCRdb stores this immuneACCESS table with in-frame sequences only. Part of the clones is absent; in the studies checked, under half of the shortfall reflects unresolved V genes, and no reason is known for the rest. The sample table contains tens of thousands of clones; only one count was recorded for around 94% of them. The ten largest clones take up around 0.37% of the sample.

The TCR originated in a human donor in good health. The sequenced sample consisted of T cells isolated from PBMCs. This receptor chain uses TRBV4-2 and TRBJ1-1, with no confidently assigned D gene. The CDR3 region: CASSQEVSGRDTEAFF. The sequenced DNA: TGTGCCAGCAGCCAAGAAGTATCGGGGAGAGACACTGAAGCTTTCTTT.